This is a list of T cell receptor beta chains from one sample in a study of T cell responses to AZD1222 COVID-19 vaccine. Measured with immunoSEQ multiplex PCR; TCRdb has only the in-frame clones, and not every one. The sample gives roughly 140,000 clones, about 92% of which show up once; around 5% is in the top ten. The sequencing used peripheral blood, collected on day 0 of AZD1222 vaccination. These TCRs come from an adult in good health. The CDR3 runs from the conserved cysteine through the conserved F or W. D genes are given only for firm matches. Size is omitted from some rows. Given values are once, few, many or a class for expanded clones.

once,TRBD2,TRBV7-6,TRBJ2-3,TGTGCCAGCAGCTCGGCAACTAGCGGGACCACAGATACGCAGTATTTT,CASSSATSGTTDTQYF
-,-,TRBV2,TRBJ1-1,TGTGCCAGCAGTGAAATGGGACCCGGGGAAGCTTTCTTT,CASSEMGPGEAFF
-,-,TRBV6-5,TRBJ2-7,TGTGCCAGCCTAGCGAGCCAGGGGGGCAGGCACGAGCAGTACTTC,CASLASQGGRHEQYF
-,-,TRBV9,TRBJ2-5,TGTGCCAGCAGCGTAGGGGCTAGCTTGTACCAAGAGACCCAGTACTTC,CASSVGASLYQETQYF
-,TRBD2,TRBV19,TRBJ2-1,TGTGCCAGTAGTACCGGGGGGGATGAGCAGTTCTTC,CASSTGGDEQFF
-,TRBD1,TRBV27,TRBJ1-5,TGTGCCAGCAGTTTAAACAGGGGGTGGCCCCAGCATTTT,CASSLNRGWPQHF
-,-,TRBV7-9,TRBJ2-2,TGTGCCAGCAGCTTAGCAAGGACACTGTACGCCGGGGAGCTGTTTTTT,CASSLARTLYAGELFF
few,-,TRBV19,TRBJ2-7,TGTGCCAGTAGATCGGGGAGCTCCTACGAGCAGTACTTC,CASRSGSSYEQYF
-,TRBD2,TRBV2,TRBJ2-1,TGTGCCAGCAGTCCTTCGAGTAGCGGGGGGTTGCAGTTCTTC,CASSPSSSGGLQFF
-,-,TRBV6-5,TRBJ2-1,TGTGCCAGCAGTCCAGGAGGGGAAAATTACAATGAGCAGTTCTTC,CASSPGGENYNEQFF
few,-,TRBV6-2/TRBV6-3,TRBJ1-5,TGTGCCAGCAGTTATGGGACTCCCACGCTTGGCAATCAGCCCCAGCATTTT,CASSYGTPTLGNQPQHF
-,-,TRBV7-2,TRBJ2-5,TGTGCCAGCAGCGAGCAAGAGACCCAGTACTTC,CASSEQETQYF
-,TRBD1,TRBV7-9,TRBJ1-5,TGTGCCAGCAGTTATGGGACAGGGGGAAAGTTAAGCAATCAGCCCCAGCATTTT,CASSYGTGGKLSNQPQHF
-,-,TRBV3-1/TRBV3-2,TRBJ2-7,TGTGCCAGCAGCTTGGGGACACTTCCCCCCTACGAGCAGTACTTC,CASSLGTLPPYEQYF
-,-,TRBV7-8,TRBJ1-3,TGTGCCAGCAGCTTAGCGGTCGAAGGGGCAAGTGGAAACACCATATATTTT,CASSLAVEGASGNTIYF
-,-,TRBV10-3,TRBJ1-1,TGTGCCATCAGTGGGGGTACTGAAGCTTTCTTT,CAISGGTEAFF
-,-,TRBV27,TRBJ2-3,TGTGCCAGCGGTGGCGGACACACAGATACGCAGTATTTT,CASGGGHTDTQYF
-,-,TRBV2,TRBJ1-1,TGTGCCAGCACCATAGGGCACATGAACACTGAAGCTTTCTTT,CASTIGHMNTEAFF
-,-,TRBV7-7,TRBJ2-1,TGTGCTAGCAGCTTAGGGACTGAGGGAGGTGAGCAGTTCTTC,CASSLGTEGGEQFF
-,TRBD2,TRBV29-1,TRBJ2-3,TGCAGCGTTGCGGCGGGAGTGGCGACAGATACGCAGTATTTT,CSVAAGVATDTQYF
once,-,TRBV6-2/TRBV6-3,TRBJ2-1,TGTGCCAGCAGTTACTCCTCGGTAGCGCCTATCATCGATGAGCAGTTCTTC,CASSYSSVAPIIDEQFF
-,TRBD2,TRBV2,TRBJ2-1,TGTGCCAGCAGTGAGCTAGCGGGGGGGCCCAATGAGCAGTTCTTC,CASSELAGGPNEQFF
-,TRBD1,TRBV10-2,TRBJ2-5,TGCGCCAGCAGTGAAACAGGGGGTAGGGAGACCCAGTACTTC,CASSETGGRETQYF
-,-,TRBV6-5,TRBJ1-2,TGTGCCAGCCAAAGTTCGGGGGAAGGGGACTATGGCCACACCTTC,CASQSSGEGDYGHTF
once,-,TRBV7-2,TRBJ2-7,TGTGCCAGTAGGAGGTCTAGCGAACGGGAGCAGTACTTC,CASRRSSEREQYF
-,TRBD1,TRBV5-1,TRBJ2-5,TGCGCCAGCAGCCCGGGACAGGGCCAAGAGACCCAGTACTTC,CASSPGQGQETQYF
few,-,TRBV6-2/TRBV6-3,TRBJ1-6,TGTGCCAGCAGTTACTCCGCTTTGGTTCTCCACTTT,CASSYSALVLHF
-,TRBD2,TRBV7-2,TRBJ2-1,TGTGCCAGCAGCTTATCGGGGACTACCTCCGATGAGCAGTTCTTC,CASSLSGTTSDEQFF
-,-,TRBV6-5,TRBJ1-5,TGTGCCAGCATTGCGGGAACACGTACGAATCAGCCCCAGCATTTT,CASIAGTRTNQPQHF
-,TRBD2,TRBV7-6,TRBJ2-1,TGTGCCAGCAGCATAAGCGGGGGGGCATTCTATGAGCAGTTCTTC,CASSISGGAFYEQFF
-,-,TRBV6-2/TRBV6-3,TRBJ2-1,TGTGCCAGCAGTTTTATAGGACAGAGACGCTCCTACAATGAGCAGTTCTTC,CASSFIGQRRSYNEQFF
-,-,TRBV7-2,TRBJ1-5,TGTGCCAGCACCGGGATCAGGGGAGATCAGCCCCAGCATTTT,CASTGIRGDQPQHF
-,-,TRBV6-5,TRBJ2-1,TGTGCCAGCAGTTACTCGAACCCGAGCTCCTACAATGAGCAGTTCTTC,CASSYSNPSSYNEQFF
-,TRBD2,TRBV4-2,TRBJ2-5,TGTGCCAGCAGTCAAGAGGGGACACTAGCGGGAGGAGGGACCCAGTACTTC,CASSQEGTLAGGGTQYF
-,-,TRBV7-8,TRBJ1-4,TGTGCCAGCAGCTTGGGCAGTCAGGAAAAACTGTTTTTT,CASSLGSQEKLFF